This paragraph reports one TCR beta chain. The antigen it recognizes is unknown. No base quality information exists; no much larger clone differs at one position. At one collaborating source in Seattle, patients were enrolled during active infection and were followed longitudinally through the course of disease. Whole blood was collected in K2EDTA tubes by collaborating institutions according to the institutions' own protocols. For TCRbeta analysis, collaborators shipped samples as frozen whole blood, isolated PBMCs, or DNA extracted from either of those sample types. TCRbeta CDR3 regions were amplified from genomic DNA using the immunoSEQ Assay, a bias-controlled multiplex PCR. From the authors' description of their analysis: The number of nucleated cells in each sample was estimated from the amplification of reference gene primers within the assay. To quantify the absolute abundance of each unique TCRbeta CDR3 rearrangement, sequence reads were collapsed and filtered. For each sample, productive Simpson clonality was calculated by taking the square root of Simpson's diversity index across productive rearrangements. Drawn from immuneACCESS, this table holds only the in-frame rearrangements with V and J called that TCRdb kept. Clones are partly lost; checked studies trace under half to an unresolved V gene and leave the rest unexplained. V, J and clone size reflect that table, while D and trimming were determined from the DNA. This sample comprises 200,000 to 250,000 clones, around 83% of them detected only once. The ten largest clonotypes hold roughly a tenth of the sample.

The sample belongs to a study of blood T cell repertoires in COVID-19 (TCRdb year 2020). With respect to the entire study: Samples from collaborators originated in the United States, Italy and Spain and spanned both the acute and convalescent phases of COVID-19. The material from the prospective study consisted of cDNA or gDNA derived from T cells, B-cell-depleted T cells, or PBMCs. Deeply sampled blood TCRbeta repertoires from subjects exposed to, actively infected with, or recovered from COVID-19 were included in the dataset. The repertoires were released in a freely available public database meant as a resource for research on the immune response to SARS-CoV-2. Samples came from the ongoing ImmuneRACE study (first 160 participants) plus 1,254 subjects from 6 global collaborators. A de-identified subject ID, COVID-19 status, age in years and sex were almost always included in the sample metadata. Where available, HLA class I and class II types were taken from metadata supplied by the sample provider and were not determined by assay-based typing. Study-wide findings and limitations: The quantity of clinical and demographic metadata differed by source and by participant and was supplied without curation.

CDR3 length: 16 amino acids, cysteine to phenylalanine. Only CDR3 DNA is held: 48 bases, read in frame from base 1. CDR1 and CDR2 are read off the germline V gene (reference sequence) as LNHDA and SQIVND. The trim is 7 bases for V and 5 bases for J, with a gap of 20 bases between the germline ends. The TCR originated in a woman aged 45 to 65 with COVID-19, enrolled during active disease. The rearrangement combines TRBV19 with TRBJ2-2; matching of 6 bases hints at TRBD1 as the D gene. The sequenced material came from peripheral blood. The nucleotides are TGTGCCAGTATGGTGTGGGGTTCGAGGGGGACCGGGGAGCTGTTTTTT. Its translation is CASMVWGSRGTGELFF.